This TCR beta chain stems from a study of T-cell memory formation after mild COVID-19 (dated by TCRdb to the early 2020s). With regard to the full study: Most TCR sequence clusters were specific to one of the two donors. In a couple of donors, T-cell clones that expanded and contracted after mild COVID-19 were tracked by sequencing TCRalpha and TCRbeta repertoires over time. The cohort comprised two young, previously healthy adult volunteers, one female and one male.

The CDR3, from cysteine to phenylalanine, totals 13 residues. The CDR3 DNA has 39 bases and is translated from base 1. V ends up 5 bases short and J 6 bases short, with an unmatched junction base count of 4. Overall study results and their limits: Balanced CD4/CD8 phenotypes were observed for clones contracting from day 15 to 85, whereas a bias towards CD4+ was observed for a second wave of clones expanding from day 15 to 37. SARS-CoV-2 specificity was not confirmed for the second-wave clones peaking on day 37. The detection of some responding clones in pre-infection memory suggests that pre-existing cross-reactive memory T cells joined the SARS-CoV-2 response. The study covered only a couple of mild cases, and larger cohorts including severe cases with pre-infection samples were considered necessary. Contracting CD4+ clones were found mainly in CM and EM memory subsets, while CD8+ clones were enriched in EMRA.

Ficoll-Paque density gradient centrifugation was used to isolate PBMCs. Sequencing was carried out with an Illumina NovaSeq 6000. Using 5'RACE with constant-segment primers, TCRalpha and TCRbeta cDNA libraries were constructed, with sample barcodes and unique molecular identifiers added in the process. RNA was extracted from every sample with Trizol reagent. The libraries were amplified in two PCR steps, and the second step added a second sample barcode and Illumina TruSeq adapters. Sequencing of the libraries was done on an Illumina NovaSeq, producing 2 x 150 bp paired-end reads. The authors processed their data as follows. Demultiplexing of reads and collapsing into UMI-guided consensus sequences were performed with migec v1.2.7. Using mixcr v2.1.11, the UMI consensuses were aligned to TRA and TRB V and J templates and assembled into clonotypes. Clonotypes were classified as expanded or contracted when called significant by both edgeR and NoisET, with noise models trained on biological replicates. edgeR calls used a false discovery rate-adjusted p below 0.01 and a log2 fold-change threshold of 1. As an exploratory analysis of dynamics, max-normalized trajectories of the 1000 most abundant clonotypes were examined by PCA with hierarchical clustering. The CD4 or CD8 phenotype of responding clones was assigned using the separately sequenced CD4+ and CD8+ repertoires. TCRdb passed the public sequencing reads through fastp at Q25 and MiXCR, retaining productive beta sequences. Entries are consolidated by CDR3 protein sequence, retaining the most common genes and DNA. What appears here as the V and J calls and clone size reflects TCRdb's work, not the paper's. Within this sample are 470,000 or so distinct CDR3 sequences, with 15% to 20% of them counted one time only. The ten most abundant clones make up roughly an eighth of the sample.

This clonotype was seen a few times. Its antigen is unknown. Base qualities are missing; no much larger clone stands one base away. Specimen: PBMCs or a T cell subset sorted from them (not recorded which). Recombination joined TRBV12-3 or TRBV12-4 with TRBJ2-7, with TRBD2 matching 10 junction bases. This TCR was recovered from an adult woman who had mild COVID-19 (a few samples of this study predate the infection). The sample titles of this study are shuffled in the database, so cell type and time point are left out; the donor was told from shared clones. The CDR3: CASSPGLAAEQYF. The DNA sequence is given as TGTGCCAGCAGTCCAGGACTAGCGGCCGAGCAGTACTTC.